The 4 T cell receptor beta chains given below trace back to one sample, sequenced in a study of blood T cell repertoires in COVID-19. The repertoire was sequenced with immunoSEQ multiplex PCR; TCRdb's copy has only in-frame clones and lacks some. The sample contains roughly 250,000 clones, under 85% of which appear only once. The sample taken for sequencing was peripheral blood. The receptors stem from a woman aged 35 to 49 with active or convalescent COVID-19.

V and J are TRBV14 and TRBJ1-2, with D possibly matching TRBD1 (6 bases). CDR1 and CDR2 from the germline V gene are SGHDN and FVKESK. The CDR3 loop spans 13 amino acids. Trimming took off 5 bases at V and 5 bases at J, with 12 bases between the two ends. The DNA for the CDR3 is TGTGCCAGCAGCTCCAGGGGAGGGTATGGCTACACCTTC. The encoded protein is CASSSRGGYGYTF.

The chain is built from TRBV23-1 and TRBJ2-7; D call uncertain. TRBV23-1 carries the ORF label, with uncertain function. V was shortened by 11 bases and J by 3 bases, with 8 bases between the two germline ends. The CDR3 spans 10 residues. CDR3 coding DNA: TGCGCCGCGGAAGACTACGAGCAGTACGTC. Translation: CAAEDYEQYV.

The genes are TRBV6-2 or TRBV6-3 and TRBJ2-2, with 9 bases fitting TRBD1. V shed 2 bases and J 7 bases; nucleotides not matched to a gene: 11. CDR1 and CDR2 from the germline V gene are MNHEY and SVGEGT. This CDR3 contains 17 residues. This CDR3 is CASSYLLKTGGIGELFF. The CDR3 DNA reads TGTGCCAGCAGTTACCTCCTAAAGACAGGGGGGATCGGGGAGCTGTTTTTT.

This chain's CDR3 is CASSLGDRNSPLHF. The CDR3 DNA reads TGTGCCAGCAGCTTAGGGGACAGAAATTCACCCCTCCACTTT. The chain couples TRBV11-2 to TRBJ1-6, with 7 bases fitting TRBD1. Germline V gene sequence: CDR1 SGHAT, CDR2 FQNNGV. The junction had 1 base not matched to a gene; V was cut back by 1 base and J by 7 bases. The CDR3 covers 14 residues. Complete variable domain (other parts from reference TRBV11-2 and TRBJ1-6): EAGVAQSPRYKIIEKRQSVAFWCNPISGHATLYWYQQILGQGPKLLIQFQNNGVVDDSQLPKDRFSAERLKGVDSTLKIQPAKLEDSAVYLCASSLGDRNSPLHFGNGTRLTVT.